These 20 T cell receptor beta chains were all obtained from the same sample, sequenced in a study of shared clonotypes between healthy human individuals. Sequencing was performed with immunoSEQ multiplex PCR; in TCRdb, only in-frame clones are kept and a portion is missing. The data show some 2,400,000 clones, 90% to 96% seen once. Sequenced: naive CD4+ T cells sorted from blood. Subset of the sample: CD45RA+ positively selected. The receptors come from a man between 18 and 35 years old in good health.

The chain carries TRBV29-1 and TRBJ2-7, with D possibly TRBD1 on 6 matching bases. The CDR3 spans 10 residues. Trimming stripped 7 bases from V and 4 bases from J, with 8 bases between. Germline V gene lookup returns CDR1 SQVTM and CDR2 ANQGSEA. Here the CDR3 reads CSAQGYEQYF. DNA for the CDR3: TGCAGCGCACAGGGTTACGAGCAGTACTTC.

The chain links TRBV30 to TRBJ2-5; 11 nucleotides match TRBD2. The germline V gene encodes CDR1 GTSNPN and CDR2 SVGIG (reference sequence). The CDR3 is 15 residues long. V was clipped by 2 bases and J by 4 bases; unmatched bases: 6. The CDR3 reads CAWSFSGGAGETQYF. CDR3 nucleotide sequence: TGTGCCTGGAGTTTTAGCGGGGGGGCGGGAGAGACCCAGTACTTC.

J is TRBJ2-5 and V is TRBV2; 12 nucleotides agree with TRBD2. The CDR3 extends over 14 amino acids. Per the germline V gene, CDR1 is SNHLY and CDR2 is FYNNEI. V dropped 10 bases and J dropped 8; count of bases not matched to a gene: 11. CDR3 sequence (DNA): TGTGCCATCCAAGCGACTAGCGGGGGAGTAACCCAGTACTTC. Translated: CAIQATSGGVTQYF.

V usage is TRBV19 and J usage is TRBJ1-2; TRBD1 matches at 8 bases. The CDR3 spans 14 residues. CDR1 and CDR2 (germline): LNHDA, SQIVND (reference sequence). The trim removed 4 bases at V and 5 bases at J, leaving 6 bases unmatched. The CDR3 bases are TGTGCCAGTAGTAGCCAGGGGGCTGGATATGGCTACACCTTC. It yields the protein CASSSQGAGYGYTF.

Concerning this clone itself: This same CDR3 is encoded by further DNA sequences in the sample. V is TRBV6-5 and J is TRBJ2-6; D is unresolved. Germline V gene data show CDR1 as MNHEY and CDR2 as SVGAGI. V gave up 5 bases and J gave up 0 bases, with 5 bases separating them. CDR3 size: 14 residues. The DNA for the CDR3 is TGTGCCAGCAGTACAAGCTCTGGGGCCAACGTCCTGACTTTC. This sequence encodes CASSTSSGANVLTF.

The chain carries TRBV28 and TRBJ2-1; 8 bases agree with TRBD2. Germline CDR1 reads MDHEN; CDR2 reads SYDVKM. The CDR3 length is 15 residues. With 6 bases clipped from V and 7 bases from J, the junction kept 11 bases outside the gene matches. CDR3 nucleotide sequence: TGTGCCAGCAGGCCAAGCGGGAGTCCTTGGAATGAGCAGTTCTTC. It codes for CASRPSGSPWNEQFF.

This sequence joins TRBV25-1 and TRBJ2-5, with D maybe TRBD2 (6 bases). Deletions cut 4 bases from V and 5 bases from J, with 11 bases between. The CDR3 runs to 13 residues. The V gene's germline CDR1 is MGHDK and CDR2 SYGVNS. CDR3 in amino acids: CASSGEVGETQYF. The DNA of the CDR3 is TGTGCCAGCAGTGGGGAGGTCGGGGAGACCCAGTACTTC.

The V call is TRBV6-6, the J call TRBJ1-3, with D uncertain. The CDR3 runs 15 residues. The V end was cut by 5 bases, the J end by 0 bases, with 11 bases between. Germline CDR1 and CDR2: MNHNY and SVGAGI (reference sequence). CDR3 nucleotides: TGTGCCAGCAGTCCCGTACCTATCTCTGGAAACACCATATATTTT. Protein product: CASSPVPISGNTIYF.

V usage is TRBV10-3 and J usage is TRBJ2-1; 15 nucleotides match TRBD2. This CDR3 has 17 residues. The germline V gene has CDR1 ENHRY and CDR2 SYGVKD. Trimming at V came to 5 bases and at J to 4 bases, leaving 6 bases not matched to a gene. CDR3 DNA sequence: TGTGCCATCAGTCGGACTAGCGGGGGGGCCCCATACAATGAGCAGTTCTTC. Translation gives CAISRTSGGAPYNEQFF.

V gene TRBV6-1 combines with J gene TRBJ2-1; 7 nucleotides agree with TRBD1. The ends lost 6 bases at V and 0 bases at J; junction bases unmatched: 5. Looked up from germline, CDR1 is MNHNS and CDR2 is SASEGT. The CDR3 runs to 15 residues. DNA of the CDR3: TGTGCCAGCAGGGATGGGACAGACTCCTACAATGAGCAGTTCTTC. Its translation: CASRDGTDSYNEQFF.

A note on this clone: The sample carries other DNA sequences with the same CDR3. The V gene is TRBV5-1, the J gene TRBJ1-1, with no clear D. V shed 2 bases and J shed 1 base, with 6 bases lying between them. CDR3 size: 13 residues. CDR1 SGHRS and CDR2 YFSETQ come from the germline V gene. This chain's CDR3 is CASSLGRNTEAFF. The CDR3 nucleotides read TGCGCCAGCAGCTTAGGAAGGAACACTGAAGCTTTCTTT.

This clone was counted between two and nine times. The identical CDR3 is also encoded by other nucleotide sequences in the sample. The V call is TRBV6-6, the J call TRBJ1-2, with no clear D. V lost 0 bases, J lost 6 bases, and 5 bases lay in between. Germline V gene sequence: CDR1 MNHNY, CDR2 SVGAGI (reference sequence). The CDR3 spans 12 residues. The CDR3 protein is CASSYSGDGYTF. The DNA for the CDR3 is TGTGCCAGCAGTTACTCCGGGGATGGCTACACCTTC.

The J gene is TRBJ1-2, the V gene TRBV6-1; TRBD1 aligns across 7 bases. Germline values: CDR1 MNHNS, CDR2 SASEGT. The trim removed 6 bases at V and 6 bases at J, leaving 13 bases unmatched. The CDR3 is 15 residues long. CDR3 bases: TGTGCCAGCAGCGACCCTTGGACAGGTTCGAATGGCTACACCTTC. The encoded protein is CASSDPWTGSNGYTF.

A note on this clone: Other DNA variants within this sample encode the same CDR3. CDR3 coding DNA: TGCAGCGTGAGACAGGGTGGGGATCAGCCCCAGCATTTT. Translated: CSVRQGGDQPQHF. This chain connects TRBV29-1 to TRBJ1-5; 7 nucleotides line up with TRBD1. The J segment lost 5 bases and the V segment lost 6 bases, leaving 7 bases of the junction unmatched. Per germline, CDR1 SQVTM and CDR2 ANQGSEA. The CDR3 totals 13 residues.

This clone has only one observation. The chain has TRBV19 and TRBJ1-5, with unresolved D. Trimming left V 2 bases short and J 3 bases short, with 8 bases between. Germline loops: CDR1 LNHDA, CDR2 SQIVND (reference sequence). The CDR3 runs to 14 residues. The CDR3 DNA reads TGTGCCAGTAGTATATATAGGCACAATCAGCCCCAGCATTTT. It specifies CASSIYRHNQPQHF. Supplemented by reference TRBV19 and TRBJ1-5, the full variable domain reads DGGITQSPKYLFRKEGQNVTLSCEQNLNHDAMYWYRQDPGQGLRLIYYSQIVNDFQKGDIAEGYSVSREKKESFPLTVTSAQKNPTAFYLCASSIYRHNQPQHFGDGTRLSIL.

The V call is TRBV5-1, the J call TRBJ1-4; D perhaps matches TRBD1 (6 bases). Germline-derived CDR1 and CDR2 are SGHRS and YFSETQ. The CDR3 has 14 amino acids. The V and J ends lost 4 bases and 5 bases respectively, with 12 bases between them. CDR3 nucleotide sequence: TGCGCCAGCAGCAAGTTAGGACAGAATGAAAAACTGTTTTTT. Its translation: CASSKLGQNEKLFF.

This chain links TRBV5-8 with TRBJ1-2; D is unclear. Per germline, CDR1 SGHTS and CDR2 YDEGEE. V gave up 0 bases and J gave up 4 bases, with 7 bases separating them. The CDR3 is 13 amino acids. The CDR3, as DNA: TGTGCCAGCAGCTTGGGGTCGGGCTATGGCTACACCTTC. This gives the protein CASSLGSGYGYTF.

The chain links TRBV10-3 to TRBJ1-2; D gene ambiguous. Germline CDR1 reads ENHRY; CDR2 reads SYGVKD. Trimming shortened V by 2 bases and J by 4 bases, and 8 bases separated the two germline ends. CDR3 size: 13 residues. The CDR3 here is CAISESRFYGYTF. The CDR3 region has the DNA TGTGCCATCAGTGAGAGTCGCTTCTATGGCTACACCTTC.

The rearrangement uses TRBV5-1 and TRBJ2-1, with 7 bases lining up with TRBD2. Germline CDR1 SGHRS, CDR2 YFSETQ. The CDR3 is 15 residues long. The junction had 14 bases not matched to a gene; V was cut back by 7 bases and J by 7 bases. The CDR3 DNA reads as TGCGCCAGCGTAATACGGCGGGAGTTGGGGAATGAGCAGTTCTTC. Translated, it gives CASVIRRELGNEQFF.

This clone was counted a single time. V usage is TRBV5-1 and J usage is TRBJ2-5, with D maybe TRBD1 (5 bases). Between the trimmed V and J ends, which lost 2 bases and 5 bases, there was a span of 13 bases. The CDR3 is 14 residues long. Germline V gene data show CDR1 as SGHRS and CDR2 as YFSETQ. The CDR3 nucleotides are TGCGCCAGCAGCTTCCAGGGTGGAGAGGAGACCCAGTACTTC. It encodes CASSFQGGEETQYF. The full variable domain, in which reference TRBV5-1 and TRBJ2-5 provide the parts outside the CDR3, is KAGVTQTPRYLIKTRGQQVTLSCSPISGHRSVSWYQQTPGQGLQFLFEYFSETQRNKGNFPGRFSGRQFSNSRSEMNVSTLELGDSALYLCASSFQGGEETQYFGPGTRLLVL.